The source of this T cell receptor (beta chain) is a study of T cell repertoires in cytomegalovirus infection. Study overall: Indications of both CMV infection and matching HLA type were provided by public TCR beta signatures. Regarding the study as a whole: HLA-C-restricted, CMV-specific TCR beta clonotypes were dominant ex vivo.

In TCRdb, the reads were re-called with MiXCR into one record per CDR3 protein. The sample holds roughly 760,000 distinct CDR3 sequences; roughly 36% are singletons and the top ten take under 3%. To note about this clonotype: Its antigen is unidentified.

CDR1 is SGHNT, CDR2 YYREEE, per germline (reference sequence). Between the trimmed V and J ends, which lost 4 bases and 0 bases, there was a span of 14 bases. The length of the CDR3 is 15 residues. J is TRBJ2-7 and V is TRBV5-4; a possible D gene is TRBD1 (6 bases). The sequence came from a human donor in good health (CMV status not recorded). Some clones in this sample may be carry-over from other donors' samples. Sequencing was carried out using PBMCs. The CDR3 DNA reads TGTGCCAGCAGCCAAGACAGGCCCAGCTCCTACGAGCAGTACTTC. This sequence encodes CASSQDRPSSYEQYF.